This T cell receptor (beta chain) comes out of a study of shared clonotypes between healthy human individuals. The data were produced by immunoSEQ multiplex PCR, yet TCRdb's version contains in-frame clones alone and is incomplete. The sample has 2 million to 2.5 million clones; 90% to 96% are singletons. The CDR3 extends over 15 amino acids. Trimming shortened V by 1 base and J by 0 bases, and 10 bases separated the two germline ends. Germline-derived CDR1 and CDR2 are SQVTM and ANQGSEA. The genes are TRBV29-1 and TRBJ1-3; D gene unclear. The sequence was collected from a man in his late teens or twenties in good health. What was sequenced was naive CD4+ T cells sorted from blood. Subset specified: CD45RA+ positively selected. The CDR3, as DNA: TGCAGCGTTGAAGTATACAGCCACTCTGGAAACACCATATATTTT. It encodes CSVEVYSHSGNTIYF.